This T cell receptor beta chain was sequenced during a study of cytomegalovirus exposure and HLA in healthy donors. Study in general: Researchers found that roughly 81% of almost 400 genotyped donors fell within the Caucasian-associated ancestry cluster.

Concerning this clone: Its cognate antigen is unknown. The sample has other DNA sequences that encode this CDR3 too.

This CDR3 has 12 amino acids. Trimming pared 4 bases from V and 0 bases from J, leaving 4 bases between. Germline assignment: CDR1 SEHNR and CDR2 FQNEAQ (reference sequence). The PCR employed 60 Vbeta primers together with 13 Jbeta primers. Some clones are missing from TCRdb's copy, which holds only in-frame ones; the method was immunoSEQ multiplex PCR. The repertoire holds about 120,000 clones, with 78% as singletons. Study-level results: TCR beta V- and J-gene trimming was later associated with a missense DCLRE1C variant.

The clonotype originates from a man younger than 45 in good health and CMV-seropositive. Sequencing was performed on PBMCs. The chain recombines TRBV7-9 with TRBJ2-7; unclear D gene. CDR3 DNA: TGTGCCAGCAGCTCATCCTCCTACGAGCAGTACTTC. This sequence encodes CASSSSSYEQYF.